The sequence of this T cell receptor (beta chain) was determined in a study of graft-versus-host responses after intestinal transplantation. Whole-study results and caveats: GvH clones surfaced in recipient marrow, some emerging earlier in ileum or blood. Within allografts, high graft-versus-host to host-versus-graft clonal ratios were seen among patients with graft-donor T cell macrochimerism. Association was observed between peak circulating GvH clone levels and early post-transplant HvG declines.

About this clone: Its antigen is still unknown.

The V and J ends lost 4 bases and 4 bases respectively, with 17 bases between them. CDR1 SGHRS and CDR2 YFSETQ come from the germline V gene. The CDR3 covers 15 residues. This table comes from immunoSEQ multiplex PCR, and its TCRdb copy is limited to in-frame clones, with some not included. This table holds over 100,000 clones, 85% to 95% found once. The V gene is TRBV5-1, the J gene TRBJ1-1; TRBD1 might be the D (5 bases). The clonotype comes from a human donor who received an intestinal transplant. Material: unstimulated CD8+ T cells sorted from spleen or lymph node cells, obtained before intestinal transplant. The CDR3 protein is CASSQVAGSVTEAFF. CDR3 nucleotide sequence: TGCGCCAGCAGCCAAGTTGCAGGGTCTGTCACTGAAGCTTTCTTT. Drawing the rest from reference TRBV5-1 and TRBJ1-1, the complete variable domain is KAGVTQTPRYLIKTRGQQVTLSCSPISGHRSVSWYQQTPGQGLQFLFEYFSETQRNKGNFPGRFSGRQFSNSRSEMNVSTLELGDSALYLCASSQVAGSVTEAFFGQGTRLTVV.